The present T cell receptor beta chain was sequenced within a study of CD8+ T cells in alopecia areata. Study-level background: Twice a day, 5 to 10 mg of oral tofacitinib was administered to treated patients.

Extraction of RNA preceded its reverse transcription into cDNA, which served as the sequencing template. Generated by immunoSEQ multiplex PCR, the TCRdb table keeps only in-frame clones and is missing some. The sample holds 80,000 to 100,000 clones, roughly 47% seen once. The CDR3 spans 12 residues. Trimming took 6 bases from V and 3 from J, leaving 9 bases between them. Germline CDR1 reads MGHDK; CDR2 reads SYGVNS. Treatment denoted: oral pan-JAK inhibitor, 5-10 mg twice daily. Lesional scalp punch biopsies and peripheral blood were collected from alopecia areata patients. This sample comprised CD8+ T cells sorted from blood, obtained at week 24, from a patient treated with tofacitinib. This clonotype was obtained from a human donor with alopecia areata. The V gene is TRBV25-1, the J gene TRBJ2-7; the D gene is possibly TRBD2 (5 bases). CDR3 in DNA: TGTGCCAGCAGGGACTTGGACTACGAGCAGTACTTC. This sequence encodes CASRDLDYEQYF.